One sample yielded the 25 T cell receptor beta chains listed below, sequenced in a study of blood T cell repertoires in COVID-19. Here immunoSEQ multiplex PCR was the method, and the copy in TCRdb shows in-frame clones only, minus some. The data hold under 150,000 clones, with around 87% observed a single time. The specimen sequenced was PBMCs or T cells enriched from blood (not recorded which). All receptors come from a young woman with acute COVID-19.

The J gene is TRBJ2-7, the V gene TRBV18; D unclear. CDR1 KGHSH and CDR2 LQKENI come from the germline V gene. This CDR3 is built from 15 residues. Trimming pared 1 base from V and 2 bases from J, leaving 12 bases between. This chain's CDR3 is CASSPLVSPTYEQYF. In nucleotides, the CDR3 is TGTGCCAGCTCACCACTAGTCTCCCCCACCTACGAGCAGTACTTC.

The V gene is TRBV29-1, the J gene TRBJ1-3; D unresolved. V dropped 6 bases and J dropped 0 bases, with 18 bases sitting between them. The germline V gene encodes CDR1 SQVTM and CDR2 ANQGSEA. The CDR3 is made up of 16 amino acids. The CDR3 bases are TGCAGCGTCGTTTTTTTGGCAGGCGACTCTGGAAACACCATATATTTT. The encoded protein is CSVVFLAGDSGNTIYF.

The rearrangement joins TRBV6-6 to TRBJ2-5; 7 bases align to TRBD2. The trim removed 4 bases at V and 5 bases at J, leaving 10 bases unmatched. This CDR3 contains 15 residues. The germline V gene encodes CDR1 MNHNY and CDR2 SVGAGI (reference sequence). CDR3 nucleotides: TGTGCCAGCAGTTGGGGCGGGAGATCTTCCGAGACCCAGTACTTC. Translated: CASSWGGRSSETQYF.

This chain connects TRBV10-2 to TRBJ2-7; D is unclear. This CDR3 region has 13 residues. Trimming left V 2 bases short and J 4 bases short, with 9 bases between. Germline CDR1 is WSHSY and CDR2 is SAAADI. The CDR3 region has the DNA TGCGCCAGCAGTGAGAAGGAGACTTACGAGCAGTACTTC. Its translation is CASSEKETYEQYF.

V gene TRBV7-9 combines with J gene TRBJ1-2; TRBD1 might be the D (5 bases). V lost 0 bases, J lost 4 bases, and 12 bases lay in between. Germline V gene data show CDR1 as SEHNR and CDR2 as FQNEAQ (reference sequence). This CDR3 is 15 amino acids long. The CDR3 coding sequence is TGTGCCAGCAGCTTAGCAGGGGCCTATTCCTATGGCTACACCTTC. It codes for CASSLAGAYSYGYTF. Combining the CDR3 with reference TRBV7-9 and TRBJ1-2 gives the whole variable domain DTGVSQNPRHKITKRGQNVTFRCDPISEHNRLYWYRQTLGQGPEFLTYFQNEAQLEKSRLLSDRFSAERPKGSFSTLEIQRTEQGDSAMYLCASSLAGAYSYGYTFGSGTRLTVV.

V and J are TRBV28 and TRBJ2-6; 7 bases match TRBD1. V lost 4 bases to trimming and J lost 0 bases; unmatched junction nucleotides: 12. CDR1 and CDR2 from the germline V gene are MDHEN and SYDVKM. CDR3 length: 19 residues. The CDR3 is CASSSRTGDLSSGANVLTF. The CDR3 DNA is TGTGCCAGCAGTTCCCGGACAGGAGATTTAAGCTCTGGGGCCAACGTCCTGACTTTC.

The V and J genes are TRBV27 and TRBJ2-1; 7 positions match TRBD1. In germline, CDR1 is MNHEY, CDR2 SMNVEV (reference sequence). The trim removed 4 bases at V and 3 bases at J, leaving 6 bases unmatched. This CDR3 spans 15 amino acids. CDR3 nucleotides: TGTGCCAGCAGTTACTCAGGGGGAGACTACAATGAGCAGTTCTTC. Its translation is CASSYSGGDYNEQFF.

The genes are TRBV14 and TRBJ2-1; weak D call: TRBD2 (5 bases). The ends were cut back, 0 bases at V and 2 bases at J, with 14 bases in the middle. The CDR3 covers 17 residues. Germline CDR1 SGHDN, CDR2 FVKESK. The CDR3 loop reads CASSQDIWGAAYNEQFF. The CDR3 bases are TGTGCCAGCAGCCAAGATATTTGGGGAGCGGCCTACAATGAGCAGTTCTTC.

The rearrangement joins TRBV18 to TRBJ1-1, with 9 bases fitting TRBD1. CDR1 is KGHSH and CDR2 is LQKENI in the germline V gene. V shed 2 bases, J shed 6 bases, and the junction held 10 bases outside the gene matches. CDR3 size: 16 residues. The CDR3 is CASSPSGTGRDPEAFF. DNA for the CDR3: TGTGCCAGCTCACCATCTGGGACAGGGCGCGACCCTGAAGCTTTCTTT. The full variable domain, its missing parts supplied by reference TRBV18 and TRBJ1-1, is NAGVMQNPRHLVRRRGQEARLRCSPMKGHSHVYWYRQLPEEGLKFMVYLQKENIIDESGMPKERFSAEFPKEGPSILRIQQVVRGDSAAYFCASSPSGTGRDPEAFFGQGTRLTVV.

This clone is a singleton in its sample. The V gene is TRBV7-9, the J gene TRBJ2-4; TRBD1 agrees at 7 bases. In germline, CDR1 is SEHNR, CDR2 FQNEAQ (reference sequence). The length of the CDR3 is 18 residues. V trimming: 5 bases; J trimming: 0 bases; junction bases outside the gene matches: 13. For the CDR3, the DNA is TGTGCCAGCAGCGCAGATGGGAGACAGGGTCTAGCCAAAAACATTCAGTACTTC. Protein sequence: CASSADGRQGLAKNIQYF.

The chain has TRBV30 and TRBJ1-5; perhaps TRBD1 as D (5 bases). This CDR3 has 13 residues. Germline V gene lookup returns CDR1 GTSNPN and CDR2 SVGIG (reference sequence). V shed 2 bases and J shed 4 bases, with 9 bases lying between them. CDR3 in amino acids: CAWSPTGNQPQHF. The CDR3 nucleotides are TGTGCCTGGAGTCCTACAGGAAATCAGCCCCAGCATTTT.

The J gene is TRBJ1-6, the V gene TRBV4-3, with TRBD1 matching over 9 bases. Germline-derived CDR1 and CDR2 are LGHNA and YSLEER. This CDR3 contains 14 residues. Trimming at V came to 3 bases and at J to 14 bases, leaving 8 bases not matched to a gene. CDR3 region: CASSQDRGVLSLHF. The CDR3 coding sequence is TGCGCCAGCAGCCAGGACAGGGGAGTTCTATCCCTCCACTTT.

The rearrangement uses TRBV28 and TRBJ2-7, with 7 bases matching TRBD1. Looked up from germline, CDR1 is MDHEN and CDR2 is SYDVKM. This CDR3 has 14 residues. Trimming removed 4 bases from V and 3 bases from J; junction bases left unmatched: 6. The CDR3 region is CASSSLGQDYEQYF. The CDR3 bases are TGTGCCAGCAGTTCCCTAGGACAGGACTACGAGCAGTACTTC.

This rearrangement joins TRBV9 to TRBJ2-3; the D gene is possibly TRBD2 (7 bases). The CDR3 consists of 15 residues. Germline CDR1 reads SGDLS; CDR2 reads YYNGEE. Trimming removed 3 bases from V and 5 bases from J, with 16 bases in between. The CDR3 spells CASSGLGGAGDTQYF. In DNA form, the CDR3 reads TGTGCCAGCAGCGGGTTAGGGGGGGCTGGAGATACGCAGTATTTT.

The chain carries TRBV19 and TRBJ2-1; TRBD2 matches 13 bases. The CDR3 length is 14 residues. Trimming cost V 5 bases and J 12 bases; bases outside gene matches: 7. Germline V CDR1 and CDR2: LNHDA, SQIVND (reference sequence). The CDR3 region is CASSFTSGRAGQFF. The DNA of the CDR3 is TGTGCCAGTAGTTTCACTAGCGGGAGGGCGGGGCAGTTCTTC.

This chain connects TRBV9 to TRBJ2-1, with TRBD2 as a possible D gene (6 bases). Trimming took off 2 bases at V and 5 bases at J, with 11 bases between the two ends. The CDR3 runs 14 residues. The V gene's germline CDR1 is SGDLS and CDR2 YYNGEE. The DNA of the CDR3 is TGTGCCAGCAGCGTCCAGGGACTCCACAATGAGCAGTTCTTC. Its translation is CASSVQGLHNEQFF. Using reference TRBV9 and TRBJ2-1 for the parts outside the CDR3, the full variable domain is DSGVTQTPKHLITATGQRVTLRCSPRSGDLSVYWYQQSLDQGLQFLIQYYNGEERAKGNILERFSAQQFPDLHSELNLSSLELGDSALYFCASSVQGLHNEQFFGPGTRLTVL.

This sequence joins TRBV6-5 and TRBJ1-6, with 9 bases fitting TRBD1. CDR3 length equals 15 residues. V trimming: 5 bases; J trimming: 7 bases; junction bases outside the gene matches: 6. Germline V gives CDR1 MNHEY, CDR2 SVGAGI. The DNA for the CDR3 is TGTGCCAGCAGTCCAACCGGGACAGGGAATTCACCCCTCCACTTT. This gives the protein CASSPTGTGNSPLHF.

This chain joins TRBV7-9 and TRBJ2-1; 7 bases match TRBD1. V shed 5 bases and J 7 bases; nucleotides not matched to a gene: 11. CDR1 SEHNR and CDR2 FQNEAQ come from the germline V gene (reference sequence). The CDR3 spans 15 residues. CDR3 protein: CASSPTGDRMNEQFF. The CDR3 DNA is TGTGCCAGCAGCCCCACAGGGGATCGGATGAATGAGCAGTTCTTC. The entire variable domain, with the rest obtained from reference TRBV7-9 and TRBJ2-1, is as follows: DTGVSQNPRHKITKRGQNVTFRCDPISEHNRLYWYRQTLGQGPEFLTYFQNEAQLEKSRLLSDRFSAERPKGSFSTLEIQRTEQGDSAMYLCASSPTGDRMNEQFFGPGTRLTVL.

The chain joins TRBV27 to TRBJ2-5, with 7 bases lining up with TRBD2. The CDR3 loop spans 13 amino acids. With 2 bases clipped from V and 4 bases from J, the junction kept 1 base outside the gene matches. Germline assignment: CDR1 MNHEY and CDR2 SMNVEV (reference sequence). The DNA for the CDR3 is TGTGCCAGCAGTTTAGGGGGGGGAGAGACCCAGTACTTC. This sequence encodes CASSLGGGETQYF.

The DNA of the CDR3 is TGCAGCGTTGAAGGTAGTGGCTACACCTTC. This gives the protein CSVEGSGYTF. The rearrangement links TRBV29-1 to TRBJ1-2; no clear D. CDR1 and CDR2 (germline): SQVTM, ANQGSEA. Trimming cost V 1 base and J 7 bases, with 4 bases left between them. The CDR3 is 10 residues long.

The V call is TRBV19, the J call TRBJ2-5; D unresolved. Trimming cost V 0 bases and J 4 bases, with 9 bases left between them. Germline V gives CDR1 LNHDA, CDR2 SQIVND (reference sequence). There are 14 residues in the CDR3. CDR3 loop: CASSIDGIRETQYF. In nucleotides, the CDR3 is TGTGCCAGTAGTATAGATGGTATTAGAGAGACCCAGTACTTC.

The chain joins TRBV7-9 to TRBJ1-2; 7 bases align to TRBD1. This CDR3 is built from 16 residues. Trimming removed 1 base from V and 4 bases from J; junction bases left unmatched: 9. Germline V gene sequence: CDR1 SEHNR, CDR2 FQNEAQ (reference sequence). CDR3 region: CASSLDPRDRIYGYTF. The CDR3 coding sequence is TGTGCCAGCAGCTTAGATCCCCGGGACAGAATCTATGGCTACACCTTC. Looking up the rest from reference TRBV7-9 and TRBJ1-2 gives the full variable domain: DTGVSQNPRHKITKRGQNVTFRCDPISEHNRLYWYRQTLGQGPEFLTYFQNEAQLEKSRLLSDRFSAERPKGSFSTLEIQRTEQGDSAMYLCASSLDPRDRIYGYTFGSGTRLTVV.

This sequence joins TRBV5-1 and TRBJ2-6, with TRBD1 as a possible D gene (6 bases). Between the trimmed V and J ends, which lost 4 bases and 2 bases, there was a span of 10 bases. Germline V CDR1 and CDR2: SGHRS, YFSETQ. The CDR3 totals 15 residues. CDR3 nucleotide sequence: TGCGCCAGCAGCCTTAACAGGGCTGGGGCCAACGTCCTGACTTTC. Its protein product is CASSLNRAGANVLTF.

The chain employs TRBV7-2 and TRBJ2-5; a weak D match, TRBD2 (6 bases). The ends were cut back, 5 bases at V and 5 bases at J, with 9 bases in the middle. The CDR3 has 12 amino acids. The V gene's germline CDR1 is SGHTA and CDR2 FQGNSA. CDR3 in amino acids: CASSPRGETQYF. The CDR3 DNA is TGTGCCAGCAGCCCCCGGGGGGAGACCCAGTACTTC.

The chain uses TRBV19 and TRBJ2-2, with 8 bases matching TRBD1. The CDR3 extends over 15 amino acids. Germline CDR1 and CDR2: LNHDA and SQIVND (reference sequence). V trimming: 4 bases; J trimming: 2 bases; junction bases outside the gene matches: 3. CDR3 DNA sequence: TGTGCCAGTAGTACGGGGACAGGAAACACCGGGGAGCTGTTTTTT. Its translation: CASSTGTGNTGELFF.